Below are 11 T cell receptor beta chains sequenced from a single sample in a study of T cells in localized non-small cell lung cancer. Clones were read by immunoSEQ multiplex PCR, and TCRdb kept only the in-frame ones, dropping some. The sample has around 130,000 clones; about 90% are singletons. This sample comprised peripheral blood, obtained before any cancer treatment. Receptor source: a female donor older than 55 with stage I lung adenocarcinoma.

The rearrangement links TRBV5-1 to TRBJ1-5, with D maybe TRBD1 (5 bases). The V end lost 0 bases, the J end lost 7 bases, and 11 bases lay between the germline ends. This CDR3 has 14 residues. CDR1 SGHRS and CDR2 YFSETQ come from the germline V gene. The CDR3 DNA sequence: TGCGCCAGCAGCTTGGACCAACCAGGGCAGCCCCAGCATTTT. Encoded protein: CASSLDQPGQPQHF.

The gene calls are TRBV7-2 and TRBJ2-7; D remains ambiguous. The germline V gene encodes CDR1 SGHTA and CDR2 FQGNSA. The CDR3 spans 13 residues. V was pared by 4 bases and J by 3 bases, with 10 bases between. CDR3 protein: CASSSTASYEQYF. CDR3 nucleotides: TGTGCCAGCAGCTCTACAGCTAGCTACGAGCAGTACTTC.

V gene TRBV7-8 combines with J gene TRBJ2-3; 9 bases match TRBD1. The CDR3 sequence is 15 residues long. The V segment lost 5 bases and the J segment 3 bases; nucleotides outside the gene matches: 6. Germline CDR1 and CDR2: SGHVS and FQNEAQ. The CDR3, as DNA: TGTGCCAGCAGCGGCCGACAGGGGGTGACAGATACGCAGTATTTT. Translating it yields CASSGRQGVTDTQYF. The entire variable domain, with the rest obtained from reference TRBV7-8 and TRBJ2-3, is as follows: GAGVSQSPRYKVAKRGQDVALRCDPISGHVSLFWYQQALGQGPEFLTYFQNEAQLDKSGLPSDRFFAERPEGSVSTLKIQRTQQEDSAVYLCASSGRQGVTDTQYFGPGTRLTVL.

The chain recombines TRBV7-3 with TRBJ2-7; a weak D match, TRBD1 (5 bases). The germline V gene encodes CDR1 SGHTA and CDR2 FQGTGA. This CDR3 is 15 amino acids long. Trimming pared 5 bases from V and 0 bases from J, leaving 14 bases between. DNA for the CDR3: TGTGCCAGCAGCCCCGGAAGGGGCTACTCCTACGAGCAGTACTTC. Protein sequence: CASSPGRGYSYEQYF.

J is TRBJ1-1 and V is TRBV19; the D is unclear. The CDR3 extends over 13 amino acids. Germline CDR1 LNHDA, CDR2 SQIVND (reference sequence). V gave up 7 bases and J gave up 3 bases, with 12 bases separating them. The CDR3 loop is CASKGKVDTEAFF. DNA for the CDR3: TGTGCCAGTAAAGGGAAAGTCGACACTGAAGCTTTCTTT.

V and J are TRBV5-1 and TRBJ1-4; D not resolved. Germline V gene data show CDR1 as SGHRS and CDR2 as YFSETQ. V lost 0 bases and J 4 bases, leaving 16 bases between the germline ends. The CDR3 has 17 residues. The CDR3: CASSLEQDPELNEKLFF. In DNA form, the CDR3 reads TGCGCCAGCAGCTTGGAGCAGGACCCAGAACTTAATGAAAAACTGTTTTTT.

The CDR3 spells CASSRSGQETQYF. The CDR3 DNA sequence: TGTGCCAGTAGTAGGTCCGGGCAGGAGACCCAGTACTTC. The chain couples TRBV19 to TRBJ2-5; D gene uncertain. The CDR3 has 13 amino acids. CDR1 and CDR2 (germline): LNHDA, SQIVND (reference sequence). Trimming removed 4 bases at V and 5 bases at J, with 11 bases between.

The CDR3 nucleotides are TGTGCCTTGGACCGGGCCCCTACCCACGAGCAGTACTTC. It translates to CALDRAPTHEQYF. The chain is built from TRBV7-9 and TRBJ2-7; the D is unclear. Trimming removed 11 bases from V and 5 bases from J, with 19 bases in between. This CDR3 is 13 amino acids long. Germline CDR1 and CDR2: SEHNR and FQNEAQ (reference sequence).

The chain carries TRBV19 and TRBJ1-5; no reliable D call. V was cut by 5 bases and J by 2 bases, with 13 bases left in between. The CDR3 is made up of 15 amino acids. CDR1 LNHDA and CDR2 SQIVND come from the germline V gene (reference sequence). This chain's CDR3 is CASSAPGLGNQPQHF. The CDR3 DNA follows: TGTGCCAGTAGTGCCCCCGGGTTAGGCAATCAGCCCCAGCATTTT.

This sequence joins TRBV27 and TRBJ2-7, with a tentative D call TRBD2 (6 bases). The CDR3 loop spans 12 amino acids. The germline V gene encodes CDR1 MNHEY and CDR2 SMNVEV (reference sequence). V lost 8 bases to trimming and J lost 1 base, with 9 bases between them. The CDR3 bases are TGTGCCAGCCGCGGGGTATCCTACGAGCAGTACTTC. Translation: CASRGVSYEQYF.

The V call is TRBV11-3, the J call TRBJ2-1, with no clear D. V dropped 1 base and J dropped 9 bases, with 19 bases sitting between them. There are 16 residues in the CDR3. Per the germline V gene, CDR1 is SGHNT and CDR2 is YENEEA. The CDR3 DNA reads as TGTGCCAGCAGCTTAGCCCCATCTAGGAACTTCGGTGAGCAGTTCTTC. Protein: CASSLAPSRNFGEQFF. The full variable domain, in which reference TRBV11-3 and TRBJ2-1 provide the parts outside the CDR3, is EAGVVQSPRYKIIEKKQPVAFWCNPISGHNTLYWYLQNLGQGPELLIRYENEEAVDDSQLPKDRFSAERLKGVDSTLKIQPAELGDSAVYLCASSLAPSRNFGEQFFGPGTRLTVL.